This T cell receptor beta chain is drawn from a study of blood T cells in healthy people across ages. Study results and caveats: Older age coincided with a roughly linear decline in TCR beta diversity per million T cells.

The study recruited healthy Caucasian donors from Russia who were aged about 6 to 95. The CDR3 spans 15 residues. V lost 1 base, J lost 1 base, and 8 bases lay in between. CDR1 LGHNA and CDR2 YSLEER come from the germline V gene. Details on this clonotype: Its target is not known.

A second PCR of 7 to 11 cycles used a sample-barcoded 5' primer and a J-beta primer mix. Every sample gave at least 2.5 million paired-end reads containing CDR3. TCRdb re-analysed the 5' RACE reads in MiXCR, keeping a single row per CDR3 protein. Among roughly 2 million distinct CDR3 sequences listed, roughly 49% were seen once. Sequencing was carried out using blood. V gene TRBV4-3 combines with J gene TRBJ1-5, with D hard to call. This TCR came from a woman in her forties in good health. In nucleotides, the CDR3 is TGCGCCAGCAGCCAAGTAGCCTACAGCAATCAGCCCCAGCATTTT. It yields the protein CASSQVAYSNQPQHF.